Below are 19 T cell receptor beta chains sequenced from a single sample in a study of T cell changes during pregnancy in multiple sclerosis. Method: immunoSEQ multiplex PCR; TCRdb's copy keeps in-frame clones and lacks some. Of some 60,000 clones listed, roughly nine tenths are singletons. The sequencing used CD4+ T cells from peripheral blood mononuclear cells, collected in the third trimester of pregnancy. The receptors originated from a female donor with multiple sclerosis, enrolled in a pregnancy study.

This clone has just one count. The genes are TRBV7-8 and TRBJ2-1; no reliable D call. The germline CDR1 and CDR2 sequences are SGHVS and FQNEAQ. This CDR3 contains 14 residues. Trimming took off 5 bases at V and 4 bases at J, with 12 bases between the two ends. This CDR3 is CASSPSPGYNEQFF. The DNA for the CDR3 is TGTGCCAGCAGCCCCTCACCGGGTTACAATGAGCAGTTCTTC.

This rearrangement joins TRBV6-6 to TRBJ1-5; 8 bases fit TRBD1. The CDR3 loop spans 15 amino acids. The J segment lost 0 bases and the V segment lost 9 bases, leaving 7 bases of the junction unmatched. Germline V gene data show CDR1 as MNHNY and CDR2 as SVGAGI (reference sequence). CDR3 bases: TGTGCCAGTTCGACAGGGGAATATAGCAATCAGCCCCAGCATTTT. It translates to CASSTGEYSNQPQHF.

V gene TRBV7-2 combines with J gene TRBJ2-3; TRBD2 might be the D (6 bases). CDR1 SGHTA and CDR2 FQGNSA come from the germline V gene. This CDR3 region has 16 residues. V shed 5 bases and J shed 5 bases, with 20 bases lying between them. CDR3 DNA: TGTGCCAGCAGCATAAATATCGGGGGTTATGGAGATACGCAGTATTTT. This sequence encodes CASSINIGGYGDTQYF.

This chain links TRBV6-5 with TRBJ2-5; TRBD2 aligns across 11 bases. Looked up from germline, CDR1 is MNHEY and CDR2 is SVGAGI. Trimming at V came to 6 bases and at J to 7 bases, leaving 10 bases not matched to a gene. The CDR3 is 15 amino acids. The CDR3 region is CASSFASGGRGTQYF. CDR3 coding DNA: TGTGCCAGCAGCTTTGCTAGCGGGGGGCGGGGGACCCAGTACTTC.

CDR3 residues: CSAGRGSEAFF. Written as DNA, the CDR3 is TGCAGTGCGGGCAGGGGATCTGAAGCTTTCTTT. This chain connects TRBV20-1 to TRBJ1-1, with TRBD1 as a possible D gene (6 bases). CDR1 is DFQATT, CDR2 SNEGSKA, per germline (reference sequence). The germline V and J ends were trimmed by 6 bases and 6 bases, with 11 bases remaining between them. The CDR3 covers 11 residues.

The V and J genes are TRBV7-9 and TRBJ1-1; D gene ambiguous. CDR1 SEHNR and CDR2 FQNEAQ come from the germline V gene (reference sequence). Trimming stripped 2 bases from V and 1 base from J, with 11 bases between. This CDR3 region has 15 residues. CDR3 coding DNA: TGTGCCAGCAGCTTAAACCTTCGGGAGAACACTGAAGCTTTCTTT. The encoded protein is CASSLNLRENTEAFF.

This clone appeared once. This chain joins TRBV28 and TRBJ2-7; a possible D gene is TRBD1 (6 bases). The CDR3 covers 13 residues. CDR1 MDHEN and CDR2 SYDVKM come from the germline V gene. Deletions cut 0 bases from V and 3 bases from J, with 6 bases between. The CDR3: CASSLWTGYEQYF. The CDR3 DNA sequence: TGTGCCAGCAGTTTATGGACAGGCTACGAGCAGTACTTC.

The chain employs TRBV30 and TRBJ1-2; no clear D gene. Germline CDR1 and CDR2: GTSNPN and SVGIG (reference sequence). The CDR3 contains 12 residues. V gave up 4 bases and J gave up 8 bases, with 14 bases separating them. The CDR3 loop reads CAWTLPEKGYTF. For the CDR3, the DNA is TGTGCCTGGACTCTTCCGGAGAAAGGCTACACCTTC.

This rearrangement joins TRBV5-8 to TRBJ1-1, with D perhaps matching TRBD1 (5 bases). V was pared by 0 bases and J by 10 bases, with 10 bases between. Germline V gene data show CDR1 as SGHTS and CDR2 as YDEGEE. This CDR3 comprises 12 residues. CDR3 sequence reads: CASSLDDRRAFF. The CDR3 DNA reads as TGTGCCAGCAGCTTGGATGACAGAAGAGCTTTCTTT.

The chain is built from TRBV12-5 and TRBJ2-5; D gene unclear. The CDR3 runs to 13 residues. CDR1 and CDR2 (germline): LGHNT, FRNRAP. V lost 3 bases, J lost 5 bases, and 10 bases lay in between. CDR3 in amino acids: CASGLPGRETQYF. CDR3 in DNA: TGTGCTAGTGGTTTACCAGGTCGGGAGACCCAGTACTTC.

The chain is built from TRBV2 and TRBJ1-2; the D gene is possibly TRBD1 (5 bases). CDR1 is SNHLY and CDR2 is FYNNEI in the germline V gene. The V gene lost 7 bases and the J gene lost 4 bases, with 10 bases spanning the gap. This CDR3 region has 12 residues. The CDR3 DNA is TGTGCCAGCACCGGGGGGTTCTATGGCTACACCTTC. Translated: CASTGGFYGYTF.

The chain employs TRBV10-3 and TRBJ1-4; TRBD1 agrees at 9 bases. CDR1 and CDR2 (germline): ENHRY, SYGVKD. This CDR3 is built from 14 residues. J lost 5 bases, V lost 11 bases, and 9 bases had no gene match. The CDR3 reads CAVGGTGRNEKLFF. CDR3 DNA sequence: TGTGCCGTCGGAGGGACAGGGAGAAATGAAAAACTGTTTTTT.

The chain is built from TRBV5-1 and TRBJ2-4; possibly TRBD2 for D (5 bases). Trimming removed 4 bases from V and 8 bases from J, with 13 bases in between. The CDR3 runs 13 residues. Germline CDR1 is SGHRS and CDR2 is YFSETQ. The CDR3 here is CASSDTVGDIQYF. The CDR3 coding sequence is TGCGCCAGCAGCGACACAGTCGGGGACATTCAGTACTTC.

This clone was observed many times. In DNA form, the CDR3 reads TGCAGCGTTCAAACCGGGACTAGCGGGAGTGGGGGCGAGCAGTACTTC. Encoded protein: CSVQTGTSGSGGEQYF. The rearrangement joins TRBV29-1 to TRBJ2-7; 14 positions match TRBD2. This CDR3 is 16 amino acids long. The junction had 12 bases not matched to a gene; V was cut back by 5 bases and J by 6 bases. Germline assignment: CDR1 SQVTM and CDR2 ANQGSEA.

The V gene is TRBV12-5, the J gene TRBJ2-1; TRBD1 might be the D (5 bases). V gave up 5 bases and J gave up 9 bases, with 14 bases separating them. The CDR3 is made up of 13 amino acids. Per the germline V gene, CDR1 is LGHNT and CDR2 is FRNRAP. CDR3: CASGPLVGPEQFF. CDR3 DNA: TGTGCTAGTGGTCCCCTGGTGGGGCCTGAGCAGTTCTTC.

This chain connects TRBV7-7 to TRBJ2-5; 10 bases map to TRBD1. The V gene's germline CDR1 is SSHAT and CDR2 FNYEAQ (reference sequence). The CDR3 spans 13 residues. The J segment lost 4 bases and the V segment lost 5 bases, leaving 1 base of the junction unmatched. The CDR3 DNA reads as TGTGCCAGCAGCCGGGACAGGGGAGAGACCCAGTACTTC. Translating it yields CASSRDRGETQYF.

This rearrangement joins TRBV30 to TRBJ2-1; TRBD2 matches 13 bases. In germline, CDR1 is GTSNPN, CDR2 SVGIG (reference sequence). J was trimmed by 7 bases and V by 1 base; bases with no gene match: 7. CDR3 length: 16 residues. In DNA, the CDR3 is TGTGCCTGGAGTGGGTCGACTAGCGGGAGGTGGAATGAGCAGTTCTTC. This codes for CAWSGSTSGRWNEQFF.

This chain uses TRBV5-1 with TRBJ1-1; D gene uncertain. CDR3 size: 15 residues. The germline gives CDR1 SGHRS, CDR2 YFSETQ. V gave up 2 bases and J gave up 5 bases, with 16 bases separating them. The CDR3 DNA follows: TGCGCCAGCAGCTTATTAGCCGGGGTGAGGACTGAAGCTTTCTTT. It is translated as CASSLLAGVRTEAFF.

This clone was seen just once. The chain is built from TRBV7-2 and TRBJ1-1; D remains ambiguous. Germline V lookup: CDR1 SGHTA, CDR2 FQGNSA. V lost 1 base to trimming and J lost 1 base, with 10 bases between them. The CDR3 runs 15 residues. The CDR3 region has the DNA TGTGCCAGCAGCTTAGTTATAGGAGGGAACACTGAAGCTTTCTTT. It encodes CASSLVIGGNTEAFF.